This T cell receptor beta chain was recovered during a study of cytomegalovirus exposure and HLA in healthy donors. As to this clone: Its antigen is not known.

Study-wide results and limits: At a 0.05 false discovery rate, a later analysis found over 15,000 TCR beta sequences to be associated with HLA alleles.

Germline V CDR1 and CDR2: KGHSH, LQKENI. The V end was cut by 0 bases, the J end by 3 bases, with 6 bases between. The length of the CDR3 is 13 residues. Both 60 Vbeta primers and 13 Jbeta primers went into the PCR. TCRdb's table, derived via immunoSEQ multiplex PCR, lists solely in-frame clones and lacks some. The table has 130,000 to 150,000 clones, roughly 85% seen once; the top ten hold 0.66%. V usage is TRBV18 and J usage is TRBJ2-7; no definite D call. The material sequenced was PBMCs. The TCR comes from a male donor in good health and CMV-seronegative. CDR3: CASSPPGLYEQYF. As DNA, the CDR3 is TGTGCCAGCTCACCACCGGGCCTCTACGAGCAGTACTTC.